The 14 T cell receptor beta chains reported below all come from one sample, sequenced in a study of OX40 agonist ivuxolimab in advanced cancers. The repertoire was sequenced with immunoSEQ multiplex PCR; TCRdb's copy has only in-frame clones and lacks some. The sample carries about 60,000 clones, approximately 90% recorded once. The sequencing here drew on CD4+ or CD8+ T cells sorted from blood, taken in a trial of the OX40 agonist ivuxolimab. The receptors were gathered from an adult with an advanced solid tumor such as melanoma, head and neck, liver or kidney cancer.

The chain employs TRBV18 and TRBJ2-5; D may correspond to TRBD1 or TRBD2 (5 bases each). The V end was cut by 0 bases, the J end by 5 bases, with 10 bases between. From germline, CDR1 is KGHSH and CDR2 LQKENI. CDR3 size: 14 residues. The CDR3 coding sequence is TGTGCCAGCTCACCACCGTGGGGACGGGAGACCCAGTACTTC. Translation gives CASSPPWGRETQYF.

This clone appeared a single time. This sequence joins TRBV5-6 and TRBJ1-1; D may be TRBD1 (5 bases). This CDR3 comprises 12 residues. Germline V gene data show CDR1 as SGHDT and CDR2 as YYEEEE. V gave up 1 base and J gave up 10 bases, with 11 bases separating them. The CDR3 spells CASSLFRGLAFF. CDR3 nucleotide sequence: TGTGCCAGCAGCTTGTTCCGGGGCCTAGCTTTCTTT.

The chain joins TRBV11-1 to TRBJ2-3; tentatively, D is TRBD2 (6 bases). Germline CDR1 and CDR2: SGHAT and FQDESV (reference sequence). The length of the CDR3 is 14 residues. V lost 4 bases to trimming and J lost 4 bases, with 12 bases between them. CDR3: CASSSPGSSDTQYF. The DNA for the CDR3 is TGTGCCAGCAGCTCCCCCGGGAGCTCAGATACGCAGTATTTT. Together with reference TRBV11-1 and TRBJ2-3, the CDR3 gives the full variable domain: EAEVAQSPRYKITEKSQAVAFWCDPISGHATLYWYRQILGQGPELLVQFQDESVVDDSQLPKDRFSAERLKGVDSTLKIQPAELGDSAMYLCASSSPGSSDTQYFGPGTRLTVL.

This chain connects TRBV15 to TRBJ2-2; D unclear. The CDR3 runs to 12 residues. CDR1 LNHNV and CDR2 YYDKDF come from the germline V gene (reference sequence). With 3 bases removed from V and 8 bases from J, the gap between germline ends came to 7 bases. Here the CDR3 reads CATSRAQGELFF. The CDR3 nucleotides read TGTGCCACCAGCAGGGCTCAGGGGGAGCTGTTTTTT.

This clone was picked up one time. The J gene is TRBJ1-1, the V gene TRBV28; D might be TRBD1 (5 bases). V shed 5 bases and J shed 5 bases, with 15 bases lying between them. Looked up from germline, CDR1 is MDHEN and CDR2 is SYDVKM. The CDR3 has 14 amino acids. DNA for the CDR3: TGTGCCAGCAGTGTGGGACCCGTCGGGACTGAAGCTTTCTTT. Translated, it gives CASSVGPVGTEAFF.

CDR3 coding DNA: TGCAGCGTTGACCAGCGGTACAATGAGCAGTTCTTC. As protein: CSVDQRYNEQFF. The chain couples TRBV29-1 to TRBJ2-1, with D tentatively TRBD2 (5 bases). The V and J ends lost 3 bases and 4 bases respectively, with 7 bases between them. CDR1 SQVTM and CDR2 ANQGSEA come from the germline V gene. This CDR3 comprises 12 residues.

The V call is TRBV10-3, the J call TRBJ2-6; TRBD1 might be the D (7 bases). Germline-derived CDR1 and CDR2 are ENHRY and SYGVKD. V lost 6 bases to trimming and J lost 2 bases, with 20 bases between them. This CDR3 has 18 amino acids. The CDR3 sequence: CAIRTAGGQTTGANVLTF. In nucleotides, the CDR3 is TGTGCCATCAGGACAGCAGGGGGGCAGACCACTGGGGCCAACGTCCTGACTTTC.

The chain joins TRBV5-6 to TRBJ2-7; 7 bases agree with TRBD2. This CDR3 contains 15 residues. The V and J ends lost 2 bases and 2 bases, in that order; junction bases with no gene match: 7. Germline CDR1 SGHDT, CDR2 YYEEEE. CDR3 protein: CASSFPPGGTYEQYF. As DNA, the CDR3 is TGTGCCAGCAGCTTCCCCCCCGGGGGGACCTACGAGCAGTACTTC.

CDR3 nucleotides: TGCGCCAGCAGCCCGGGACTAGCGGTTCTCAGCACAGATACGCAGTATTTT. Translated: CASSPGLAVLSTDTQYF. The rearrangement joins TRBV10-1 to TRBJ2-3; 11 positions agree with TRBD2. The CDR3 contains 17 residues. After removal of 6 bases from V and 0 bases from J, the junction contained 8 bases not matched to a gene. CDR1 and CDR2 (germline): WNHNN, SYGVQD (reference sequence).

The rearrangement joins TRBV5-4 to TRBJ2-7; 9 bases fit TRBD1. Germline V gene lookup returns CDR1 SGHNT and CDR2 YYREEE (reference sequence). V shed 3 bases, J shed 0 bases, and the junction held 4 bases outside the gene matches. The CDR3 covers 15 residues. This CDR3 reads CASSWGQGSSYEQYF. The CDR3 DNA follows: TGTGCCAGCAGCTGGGGACAGGGAAGCTCCTACGAGCAGTACTTC.

The chain recombines TRBV5-1 with TRBJ2-2, with TRBD2 matching over 12 bases. This CDR3 has 15 amino acids. The germline CDR1 and CDR2 sequences are SGHRS and YFSETQ. J was trimmed by 7 bases and V by 4 bases; bases with no gene match: 5. CDR3 region: CASSPRLAGDGELFF. The CDR3 nucleotides read TGCGCCAGCAGCCCAAGACTAGCGGGGGACGGGGAGCTGTTTTTT.

This clone has a handful of counts. The J gene is TRBJ1-4, the V gene TRBV6-6; the D gene is possibly TRBD1 (5 bases). Trimming pared 2 bases from V and 8 bases from J, leaving 12 bases between. CDR1 is MNHNY and CDR2 is SVGAGI in the germline V gene (reference sequence). The CDR3 is 14 residues long. As DNA, the CDR3 is TGTGCCAGCAGTTACGGCGACAGAGGGGAAAAACTGTTTTTT. Translated: CASSYGDRGEKLFF.

The V and J genes are TRBV28 and TRBJ2-5, with D possibly matching TRBD1 (6 bases). Germline-derived CDR1 and CDR2 are MDHEN and SYDVKM. V was shortened by 6 bases and J by 0 bases, with 8 bases between the two germline ends. This CDR3 spans 13 amino acids. The CDR3 coding sequence is TGTGCCAGCAGCGGGGACAACCAAGAGACCCAGTACTTC. It is translated as CASSGDNQETQYF.

This clone was found once. The chain links TRBV7-9 to TRBJ2-2; D is uncertain. This CDR3 has 14 residues. V was pared by 5 bases and J by 1 base, with 8 bases between. Germline-derived CDR1 and CDR2 are SEHNR and FQNEAQ (reference sequence). Here the CDR3 reads CASSPTRNTGELFF. The DNA of the CDR3 is TGTGCCAGCAGCCCTACAAGGAACACCGGGGAGCTGTTTTTT.